This is a list of T cell receptor beta chains from one sample in a study of T cell responses to AZD1222 COVID-19 vaccine. Generated by immunoSEQ multiplex PCR, the TCRdb table keeps only in-frame clones and is missing some. The sample has roughly 150,000 clones, about nine tenths seen once. This specimen consisted of peripheral blood, obtained 28 days after the second AZD1222 dose. Source of these receptors: an adult who received the AZD1222 COVID-19 vaccine. CDR3s leave out the opening cysteine and the closing phenylalanine or tryptophan.

TRBV5-4	TRBJ1-1	ASSSDSAGRDTEAF
TRBV7-9	TRBJ1-2	ASSLGAGSYGYT
TRBV7-6	TRBJ1-2	ASSPRTGGGYGYT
TRBV19	TRBJ1-4	ASSTGTGANEKLF
TRBV29-1	TRBJ1-2	SVGSGQGVDYGYT
TRBV30	TRBJ1-2	AWSESREA
TRBV5-1	TRBJ2-3	ASNSASGNSDTQY
TRBV11-1	TRBJ2-1	ASSQKRRGYNEQF
TRBV27	TRBJ1-3	AKPEGPLSGNTIY
TRBV2	TRBJ1-2	ASSRDNYGYT
TRBV4-3	TRBJ2-5	ASSQVQQGARETQY